Listed here are 15 T cell receptor beta chains from one sample, sequenced in a study of shared clonotypes between healthy human individuals. The method was immunoSEQ multiplex PCR; TCRdb's version includes in-frame clones alone and lacks a portion of them. The sample has a few million clones, 90% to 95% seen once; the top ten hold more than 1.5%. Naivety among CD8 cells was defined by CD45RO negativity and positive CCR7 selection, thereby excluding terminally differentiated effector memory CD45RA+ cells. Sequenced: naive CD8+ T cells from PBMCs. The receptors derive from a man between 18 and 35 years old in good health. Some clones in this sample may be carry-over from other donors' samples.

Notes on this clone: The same CDR3 also results from other DNA sequences found in this sample. V and J are TRBV7-8 and TRBJ2-1, with 7 bases identical to TRBD1. The germline V gene encodes CDR1 SGHVS and CDR2 FQNEAQ. This CDR3 comprises 13 residues. The junction had 2 bases not matched to a gene; V was cut back by 5 bases and J by 4 bases. This chain's CDR3 is CASSRTGYNEQFF. The CDR3, as DNA: TGTGCCAGCAGCCGGACAGGATACAATGAGCAGTTCTTC.

The chain has TRBV5-1 and TRBJ1-3, with D unresolved. The germline V and J ends were trimmed by 4 bases and 4 bases, with 24 bases remaining between them. CDR1 SGHRS and CDR2 YFSETQ come from the germline V gene. The CDR3 loop spans 18 amino acids. The CDR3 nucleotides read TGCGCCAGCAGCCGTTACCCGGAGACGGACTCGTCCGGAAACACCATATATTTT. Its translation is CASSRYPETDSSGNTIYF.

This clone was seen once. The chain links TRBV19 to TRBJ1-2; D is possibly TRBD1 (6 bases). CDR3 length equals 15 residues. Germline assignment: CDR1 LNHDA and CDR2 SQIVND (reference sequence). V was shortened by 4 bases and J by 3 bases, with 15 bases between the two germline ends. For the CDR3, the DNA is TGTGCCAGTAGTAACAAGGGGGTCTTCGACTATGGCTACACCTTC. It specifies CASSNKGVFDYGYTF.

The rearrangement uses TRBV7-9 and TRBJ2-7; tentatively, D is TRBD1 or TRBD2 (6 bases each). CDR1 is SEHNR and CDR2 is FQNEAQ in the germline V gene (reference sequence). The length of the CDR3 is 13 residues. Trimming cost V 6 bases and J 4 bases, with 13 bases left between them. As DNA, the CDR3 is TGTGCCAGCAGAATTGGGGGGCGGTACGAGCAGTACTTC. This translates into CASRIGGRYEQYF.

Written as DNA, the CDR3 is TGTGCCAGCAGCCCGAGGAAGGGTCCCCTTAACACTGAAGCTTTCTTT. Translated, it gives CASSPRKGPLNTEAFF. The chain links TRBV27 to TRBJ1-1; D is unresolved. CDR3 length equals 16 residues. V was trimmed by 6 bases and J by 2 bases, leaving 19 bases between them. Germline assignment: CDR1 MNHEY and CDR2 SMNVEV (reference sequence).

J is TRBJ2-3 and V is TRBV15, with TRBD1 identical over 7 bases. From germline, CDR1 is LNHNV and CDR2 YYDKDF (reference sequence). With V trimmed by 4 bases and J by 2 bases, 12 bases remained unmatched. CDR3 size: 17 residues. CDR3 bases: TGTGCCACCAGCAATATACCGACAGGGTCATTCACAGATACGCAGTATTTT. Translated, it gives CATSNIPTGSFTDTQYF.

The genes are TRBV19 and TRBJ2-1, with 11 positions matching TRBD2. The germline gives CDR1 LNHDA, CDR2 SQIVND (reference sequence). Losses at the gene ends were 4 bases for V and 8 bases for J; bases not matched to a gene: 13. The length of the CDR3 is 17 residues. The CDR3 spells CASSTPLSGRAVYEQFF. The CDR3 nucleotides are TGTGCCAGTAGTACCCCCCTTAGCGGGAGGGCCGTCTATGAGCAGTTCTTC.

The chain couples TRBV19 to TRBJ1-1; 7 bases line up with TRBD1. The CDR3 consists of 14 residues. Germline V CDR1 and CDR2: LNHDA, SQIVND (reference sequence). V lost 5 bases and J lost 0; bases outside the gene matches: 3. The CDR3 protein is CASSVTGVNTEAFF. CDR3 bases: TGTGCCAGTAGTGTTACAGGGGTGAACACTGAAGCTTTCTTT.

CDR3 nucleotides: TGTGCCAGCAGCGAAAACACCTATGGCTACACCTTC. Protein sequence: CASSENTYGYTF. V is TRBV9 and J is TRBJ1-2; D is ambiguous. CDR1 SGDLS and CDR2 YYNGEE come from the germline V gene. Trimming removed 3 bases from V and 4 bases from J, with 7 bases in between. The CDR3 contains 12 residues.

The V gene is TRBV7-3, the J gene TRBJ2-1, with 7 bases matching TRBD1. Germline loops: CDR1 SGHTA, CDR2 FQGTGA. J was trimmed by 6 bases and V by 5 bases; bases with no gene match: 4. This CDR3 has 13 residues. The CDR3 DNA reads TGTGCCAGCAGCACACGACAGGGCAATGAGCAGTTCTTC. Its protein is CASSTRQGNEQFF.

The chain combines TRBV6-1 with TRBJ2-3; perhaps TRBD1 as D (5 bases). CDR1 is MNHNS and CDR2 is SASEGT in the germline V gene. Trimming took off 2 bases at V and 1 base at J, with 13 bases between the two ends. This CDR3 contains 16 residues. Written as DNA, the CDR3 is TGTGCCAGCAGTGAAACCCCGCAGGGTGGCACAGATACGCAGTATTTT. Translation gives CASSETPQGGTDTQYF.

The rearrangement links TRBV7-9 to TRBJ2-7; D is perhaps TRBD1 (6 bases). The CDR3 runs to 16 residues. The V gene's germline CDR1 is SEHNR and CDR2 FQNEAQ (reference sequence). V was pared by 3 bases and J by 5 bases, with 20 bases between. CDR3 nucleotide sequence: TGTGCCAGCAGCTTGGCCCGGCGACAGGCGGCCCACGAGCAGTACTTC. This sequence encodes CASSLARRQAAHEQYF.

The chain has TRBV10-1 and TRBJ1-1; TRBD1 aligns across 8 bases. V was pared by 3 bases and J by 4 bases, with 1 base of the junction left unmatched. Germline loops: CDR1 WNHNN, CDR2 SYGVQD (reference sequence). The CDR3 has 13 amino acids. The CDR3, as DNA: TGCGCCAGCAGTGAAACAGGGGGCACTGAAGCTTTCTTT. This gives the protein CASSETGGTEAFF.

V and J are TRBV19 and TRBJ2-2; possibly TRBD1 or TRBD2 for D (7 bases each). Deletions cut 9 bases from V and 3 bases from J, with 17 bases between. CDR1 and CDR2 from the germline V gene are LNHDA and SQIVND (reference sequence). The CDR3 extends over 15 amino acids. Here the CDR3 reads CASEGAGAYTGELFF. The CDR3 DNA reads TGTGCCAGCGAGGGGGCGGGAGCCTACACCGGGGAGCTGTTTTTT.

This chain's CDR3 is CMARGEGYTF. CDR3 nucleotides: TGCATGGCCCGGGGAGAGGGCTACACCTTC. The rearrangement uses TRBV29-1 and TRBJ1-2; D remains unclear. Germline V gene lookup returns CDR1 SQVTM and CDR2 ANQGSEA. This CDR3 contains 10 residues. Using reference TRBV29-1 and TRBJ1-2 for the parts outside the CDR3, the full variable domain is SAVISQKPSRDICQRGTSLTIQCQVDSQVTMMFWYRQQPGQSLTLIATANQGSEATYESGFVIDKFPISRPNLTFSTLTVSNMSPEDSSIYLCMARGEGYTFGSGTRLTVV.